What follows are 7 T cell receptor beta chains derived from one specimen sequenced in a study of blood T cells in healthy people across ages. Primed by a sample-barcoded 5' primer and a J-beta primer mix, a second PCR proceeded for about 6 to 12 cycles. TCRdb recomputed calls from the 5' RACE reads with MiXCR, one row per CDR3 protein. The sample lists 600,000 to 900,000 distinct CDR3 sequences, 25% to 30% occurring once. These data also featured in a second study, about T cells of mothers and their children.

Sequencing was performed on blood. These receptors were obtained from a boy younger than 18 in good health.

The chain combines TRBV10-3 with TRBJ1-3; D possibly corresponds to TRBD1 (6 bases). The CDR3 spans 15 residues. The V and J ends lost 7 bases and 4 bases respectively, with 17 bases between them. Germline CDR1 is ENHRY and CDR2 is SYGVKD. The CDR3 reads CAINEGGLGGNTIYF. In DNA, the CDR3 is TGTGCCATCAACGAAGGGGGGCTAGGGGGAAACACCATATATTTT.

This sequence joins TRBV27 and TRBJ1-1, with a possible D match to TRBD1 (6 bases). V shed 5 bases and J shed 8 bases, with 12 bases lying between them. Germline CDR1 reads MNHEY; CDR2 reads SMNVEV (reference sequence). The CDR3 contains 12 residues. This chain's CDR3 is CASSKGGSEAFF. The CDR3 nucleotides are TGTGCCAGCAGTAAAGGGGGGTCCGAAGCTTTCTTT.

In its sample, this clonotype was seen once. In nucleotides, the CDR3 is TGTGCCAGCAGCCAAACCGGTCCCCTTGAGACCCAGTACTTC. Amino acids: CASSQTGPLETQYF. The chain links TRBV9 to TRBJ2-5; no reliable D call. The CDR3 is made up of 14 amino acids. V was shortened by 4 bases and J by 5 bases, with 15 bases between the two germline ends. The germline V gene has CDR1 SGDLS and CDR2 YYNGEE.

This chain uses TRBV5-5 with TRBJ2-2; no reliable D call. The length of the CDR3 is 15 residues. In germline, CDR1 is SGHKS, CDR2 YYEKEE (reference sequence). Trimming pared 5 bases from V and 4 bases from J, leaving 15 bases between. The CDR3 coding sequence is TGTGCCAGCAGTCTCTACGCGGACGGCACCGGGGAGCTGTTTTTT. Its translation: CASSLYADGTGELFF. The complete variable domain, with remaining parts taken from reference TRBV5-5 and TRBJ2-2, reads DAGVTQSPTHLIKTRGQQVTLRCSPISGHKSVSWYQQVLGQGPQFIFQYYEKEERGRGNFPDRFSARQFPNYSSELNVNALLLGDSALYLCASSLYADGTGELFFGEGSRLTVL.

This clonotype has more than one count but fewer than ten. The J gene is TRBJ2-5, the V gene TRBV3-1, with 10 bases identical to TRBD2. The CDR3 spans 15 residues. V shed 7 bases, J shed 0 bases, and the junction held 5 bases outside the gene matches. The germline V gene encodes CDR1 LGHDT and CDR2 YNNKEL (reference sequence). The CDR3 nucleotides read TGTGCCAGCACCGCTAGCGGGGGCCACCAAGAGACCCAGTACTTC. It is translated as CASTASGGHQETQYF.

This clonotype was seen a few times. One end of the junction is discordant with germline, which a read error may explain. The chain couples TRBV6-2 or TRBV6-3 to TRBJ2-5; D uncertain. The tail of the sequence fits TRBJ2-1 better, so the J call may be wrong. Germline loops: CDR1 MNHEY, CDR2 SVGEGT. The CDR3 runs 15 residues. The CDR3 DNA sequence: TGTGCCAGCAGCCCCGCGGAAAAGATCTACAGTGAGCAGTTCTTC. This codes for CASSPAEKIYSEQFF.

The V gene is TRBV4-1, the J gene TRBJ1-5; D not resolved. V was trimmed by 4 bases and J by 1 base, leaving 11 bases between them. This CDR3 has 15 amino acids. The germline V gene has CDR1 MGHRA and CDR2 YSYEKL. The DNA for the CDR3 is TGCGCCAGCAGCCCACAAGGGATGAGCAATCAGCCCCAGCATTTT. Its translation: CASSPQGMSNQPQHF.